What follows are 2 T cell receptor beta chains derived from one specimen sequenced in a study of cytomegalovirus exposure and HLA in healthy donors. Repertoires were generated with immunoSEQ multiplex PCR, while TCRdb's copy carries only in-frame clones and drops some. This sample has 45,000 to 55,000 clones, with approximately 88% found just once. The sample consisted of PBMCs. These receptors were taken from a woman aged 30 to 39 in good health and CMV-seronegative.

Here the CDR3 reads CATSSAHGVSPQHF. CDR3 sequence (DNA): TGTGCCACCAGCAGTGCCCACGGGGTCTCGCCCCAGCATTTT. The chain uses TRBV15 and TRBJ1-5, with D unresolved. Germline V CDR1 and CDR2: LNHNV, YYDKDF (reference sequence). This CDR3 has 14 residues. Trimming removed 3 bases from V and 9 bases from J, with 15 bases in between.

The chain recombines TRBV10-1 with TRBJ2-3; TRBD1 is a possible D gene (6 bases). Germline lookup yields CDR1 WNHNN and CDR2 SYGVQD (reference sequence). This CDR3 region has 13 residues. V lost 10 bases and J 2 bases, leaving 13 bases between the germline ends. The CDR3 protein is CATARDNTDTQYF. CDR3 sequence (DNA): TGCGCCACCGCCCGGGACAACACAGATACGCAGTATTTT.